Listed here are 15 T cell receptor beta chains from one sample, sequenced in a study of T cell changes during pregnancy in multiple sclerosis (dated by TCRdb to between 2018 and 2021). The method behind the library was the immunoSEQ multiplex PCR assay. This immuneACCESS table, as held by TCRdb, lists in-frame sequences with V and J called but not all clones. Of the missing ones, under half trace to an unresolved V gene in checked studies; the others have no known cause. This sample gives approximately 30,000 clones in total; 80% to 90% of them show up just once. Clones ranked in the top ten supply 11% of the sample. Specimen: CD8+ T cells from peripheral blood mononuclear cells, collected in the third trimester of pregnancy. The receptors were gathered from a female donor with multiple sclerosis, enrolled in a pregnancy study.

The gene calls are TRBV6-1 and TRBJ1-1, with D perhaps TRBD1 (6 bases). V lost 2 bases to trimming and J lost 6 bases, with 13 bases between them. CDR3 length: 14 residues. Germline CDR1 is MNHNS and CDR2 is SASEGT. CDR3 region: CASSENDRRSEAFF. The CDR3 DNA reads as TGTGCCAGCAGTGAAAACGACAGGCGTTCTGAAGCTTTCTTT.

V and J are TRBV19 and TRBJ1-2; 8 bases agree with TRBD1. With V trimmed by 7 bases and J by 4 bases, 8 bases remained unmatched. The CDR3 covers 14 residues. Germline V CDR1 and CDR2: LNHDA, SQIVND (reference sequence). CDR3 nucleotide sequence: TGTGCCAGTAAGCCGGGACAGGAAAGCTATGGCTACACCTTC. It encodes CASKPGQESYGYTF.

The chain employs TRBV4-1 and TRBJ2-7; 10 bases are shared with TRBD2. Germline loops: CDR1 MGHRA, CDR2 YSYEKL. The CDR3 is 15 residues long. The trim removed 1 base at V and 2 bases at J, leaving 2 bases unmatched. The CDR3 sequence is CASSQAGTSAYEQYF. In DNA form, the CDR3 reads TGCGCCAGCAGCCAAGCCGGGACTAGCGCCTACGAGCAGTACTTC.

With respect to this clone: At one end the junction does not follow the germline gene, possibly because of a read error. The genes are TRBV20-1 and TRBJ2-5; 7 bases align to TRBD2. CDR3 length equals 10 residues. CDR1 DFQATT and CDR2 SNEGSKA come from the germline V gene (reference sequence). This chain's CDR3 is CSARAAGRHF. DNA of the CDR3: TGCAGTGCTAGAGCCGCCGGGAGGCACTTC.

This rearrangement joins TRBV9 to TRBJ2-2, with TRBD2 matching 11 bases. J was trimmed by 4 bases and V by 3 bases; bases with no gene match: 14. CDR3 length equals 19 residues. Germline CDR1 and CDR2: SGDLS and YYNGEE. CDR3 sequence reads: CASSATGTSGPSRTGELFF. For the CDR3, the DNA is TGTGCCAGCAGCGCTACCGGGACTAGCGGCCCCTCGCGCACCGGGGAGCTGTTTTTT.

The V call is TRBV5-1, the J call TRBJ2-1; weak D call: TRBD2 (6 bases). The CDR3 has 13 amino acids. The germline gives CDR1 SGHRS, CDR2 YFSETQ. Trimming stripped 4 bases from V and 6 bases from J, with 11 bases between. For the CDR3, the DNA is TGCGCCAGCAGCCCGGGACTGCCCAATGAGCAGTTCTTC. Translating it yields CASSPGLPNEQFF.

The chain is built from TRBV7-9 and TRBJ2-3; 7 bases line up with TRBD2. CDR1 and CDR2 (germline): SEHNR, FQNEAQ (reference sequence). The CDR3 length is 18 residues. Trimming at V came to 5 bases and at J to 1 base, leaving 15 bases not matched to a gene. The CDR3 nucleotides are TGTGCCAGCAGCCATCCTGAGGGCGCGGGAGTCGGCACAGATACGCAGTATTTT. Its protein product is CASSHPEGAGVGTDTQYF.

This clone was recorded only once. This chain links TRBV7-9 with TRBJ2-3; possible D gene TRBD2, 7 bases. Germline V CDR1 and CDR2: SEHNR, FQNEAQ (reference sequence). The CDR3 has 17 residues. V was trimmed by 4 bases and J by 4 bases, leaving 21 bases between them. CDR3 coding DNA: TGTGCCAGCAGCTCCACTGGGGGGGGGCCGAGGGCAGATACGCAGTATTTT. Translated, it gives CASSSTGGGPRADTQYF.

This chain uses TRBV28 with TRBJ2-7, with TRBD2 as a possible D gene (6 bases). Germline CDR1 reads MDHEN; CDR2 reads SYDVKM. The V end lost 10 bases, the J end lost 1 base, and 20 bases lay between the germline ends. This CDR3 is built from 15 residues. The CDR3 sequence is CATRPREAVSYEQYF. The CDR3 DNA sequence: TGTGCCACCCGGCCTAGGGAGGCGGTATCCTACGAGCAGTACTTC.

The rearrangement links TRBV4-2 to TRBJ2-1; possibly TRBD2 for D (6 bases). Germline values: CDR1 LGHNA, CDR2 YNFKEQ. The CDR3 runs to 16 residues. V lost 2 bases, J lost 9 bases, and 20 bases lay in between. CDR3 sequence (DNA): TGTGCCAGCAGCCAAAGTTGGTCGGATCCGGAGGGTGAGCAGTTCTTC. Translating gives CASSQSWSDPEGEQFF.

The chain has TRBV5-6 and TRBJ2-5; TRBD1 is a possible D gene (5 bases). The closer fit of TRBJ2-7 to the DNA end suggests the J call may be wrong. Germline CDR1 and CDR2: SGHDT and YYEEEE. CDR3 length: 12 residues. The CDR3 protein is CASSLGASEQYF. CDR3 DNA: TGTGCCAGCAGCTTAGGGGCAAGCGAGCAGTACTTC.

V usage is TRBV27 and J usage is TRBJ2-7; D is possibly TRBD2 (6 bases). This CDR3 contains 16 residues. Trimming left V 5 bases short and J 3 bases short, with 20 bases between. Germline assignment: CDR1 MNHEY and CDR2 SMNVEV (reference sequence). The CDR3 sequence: CASSTSRGRPFYEQYF. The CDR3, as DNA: TGTGCCAGCAGTACCTCGCGGGGCAGACCCTTCTACGAGCAGTACTTC.

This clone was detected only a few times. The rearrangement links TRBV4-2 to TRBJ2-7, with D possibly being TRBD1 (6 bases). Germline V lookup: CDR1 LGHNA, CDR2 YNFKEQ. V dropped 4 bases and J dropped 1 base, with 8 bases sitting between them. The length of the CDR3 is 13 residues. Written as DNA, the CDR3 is TGTGCCAGCAGCCCGGACAGTTCCTACGAGCAGTACTTC. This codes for CASSPDSSYEQYF.

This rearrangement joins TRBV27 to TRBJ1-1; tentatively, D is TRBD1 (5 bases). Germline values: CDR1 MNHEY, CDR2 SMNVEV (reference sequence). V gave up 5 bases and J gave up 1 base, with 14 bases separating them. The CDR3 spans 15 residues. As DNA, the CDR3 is TGTGCCAGCAGTCCCCCGGGGGGGAAGAACACTGAAGCTTTCTTT. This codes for CASSPPGGKNTEAFF.

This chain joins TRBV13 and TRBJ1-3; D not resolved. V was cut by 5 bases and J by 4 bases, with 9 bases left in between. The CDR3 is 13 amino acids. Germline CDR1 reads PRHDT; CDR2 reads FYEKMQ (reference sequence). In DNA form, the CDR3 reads TGTGCCAGCAGCCGGGAGGCGGGAAACACCATATATTTT. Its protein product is CASSREAGNTIYF.